The 10 T cell receptor beta chains below were found in one sample sequenced in a study of T cells in Graves' hyperthyroidism and ophthalmopathy. Amplified TCR beta CDR3 regions came from RNA transcripts. The HTBI primer set drove a first-round RT-PCR of the TCR CDR3. Each CDR3 protein gets one entry after TCRdb re-called the multiplex PCR reads with MiXCR. Of 600,000 to 700,000 distinct CDR3 sequences listed, 45% are singletons. Sequencing was performed on peripheral blood or thyroid tissue (not recorded which). The receptor source for this set is an adult man with Graves' disease, either hyperthyroidism or ophthalmopathy (not recorded which).

A few counts support this clonotype. This chain joins TRBV2 and TRBJ1-5, with D hard to call. CDR1 SNHLY and CDR2 FYNNEI come from the germline V gene. The V gene lost 7 bases and the J gene lost 1 base, with 14 bases spanning the gap. The CDR3 runs to 15 residues. The CDR3 DNA follows: TGTGCCAGCACCCAGCAAGGGATCAGCAATCAGCCCCAGCATTTT. Its protein is CASTQQGISNQPQHF.

On this clonotype: The junction shows a germline mismatch at one end, possibly a read error. This rearrangement joins TRBV19 to TRBJ1-2, with unresolved D. Looked up from germline, CDR1 is LNHDA and CDR2 is SQIVND (reference sequence). The CDR3 sequence is 16 residues long. The CDR3 sequence is CASTTRQWRALYDYTF. The CDR3 coding sequence is TGTGCCAGTACCACCCGGCAGTGGAGGGCCCTTTATGACTACACCTTC.

This clonotype was seen at least ten times. The rearrangement uses TRBV7-2 and TRBJ1-1; TRBD1 matches 7 bases. V was pared by 6 bases and J by 4 bases, with 11 bases of the junction left unmatched. Germline assignment: CDR1 SGHTA and CDR2 FQGNSA. The CDR3 has 15 residues. The CDR3 here is CASSPQGWVPTEAFF. CDR3 in DNA: TGTGCCAGCAGTCCACAGGGGTGGGTGCCCACTGAAGCTTTCTTT. Filled out from reference TRBV7-2 and TRBJ1-1, the complete variable domain reads GAGVSQSPSNKVTEKGKDVELRCDPISGHTALYWYRQSLGQGLEFLIYFQGNSAPDKSGLPSDRFSAERTGGSVSTLTIQRTQQEDSAVYLCASSPQGWVPTEAFFGQGTRLTVV.

The chain links TRBV7-2 to TRBJ1-2, with D possibly matching TRBD1 (5 bases). CDR1 and CDR2 (germline): SGHTA, FQGNSA. The CDR3 spans 13 residues. Trimming left V 2 bases short and J 9 bases short, with 13 bases between. The DNA for the CDR3 is TGTGCCAGCAGCTTAATGGGGCAGTTCAGCTACACCTTC. As protein: CASSLMGQFSYTF.

This clonotype was seen repeatedly, ten times or more. The chain combines TRBV7-9 with TRBJ1-6; D not certain. This CDR3 is built from 12 residues. V was trimmed by 5 bases and J by 11 bases, leaving 10 bases between them. From germline, CDR1 is SEHNR and CDR2 FQNEAQ (reference sequence). The CDR3 here is CASSLITPPLHF. For the CDR3, the DNA is TGTGCCAGCAGCCTCATAACGCCACCCCTCCACTTT.

The chain is built from TRBV29-1 and TRBJ1-2, with D tentatively TRBD1 (6 bases). This CDR3 contains 13 residues. Germline V CDR1 and CDR2: SQVTM, ANQGSEA. V was pared by 6 bases and J by 2 bases, with 13 bases between. The DNA for the CDR3 is TGCAGCGTCGGCACAGGGCGGAACTATGGCTACACCTTC. Protein sequence: CSVGTGRNYGYTF.

Comment on this clonotype: One base away lies a much larger clone, so this may be a sequencing read error. The chain employs TRBV10-3 and TRBJ2-5, with no clear D. The V end lost 4 bases, the J end lost 4 bases, and 22 bases lay between the germline ends. CDR1 is ENHRY, CDR2 SYGVKD, per germline. The CDR3 is made up of 17 amino acids. The CDR3 loop reads CAISGEYETWSIETQYF. In DNA, the CDR3 is TGTGCCATCAGTGGAGAGTACGAGACGTGGTCCATAGAGACCCAGTACTTC.

This rearrangement joins TRBV7-2 to TRBJ1-2; D is unclear. Germline CDR1 is SGHTA and CDR2 is FQGNSA. This CDR3 has 17 amino acids. The V and J ends lost 5 bases and 0 bases respectively, with 19 bases between them. This CDR3 is CASSPPPGPTTNYGYTF. The DNA for the CDR3 is TGTGCCAGCAGCCCCCCGCCAGGCCCGACCACTAACTATGGCTACACCTTC.

The rearrangement links TRBV5-5 to TRBJ2-5; TRBD1 matches 8 bases. Germline values: CDR1 SGHKS, CDR2 YYEKEE (reference sequence). Trimming removed 4 bases from V and 1 base from J; junction bases left unmatched: 6. The CDR3 extends over 15 amino acids. CDR3 sequence reads: CASSPDGTGQETQYF. Written as DNA, the CDR3 is TGTGCCAGCAGCCCGGACGGGACAGGCCAAGAGACCCAGTACTTC.

The V and J genes are TRBV29-1 and TRBJ1-3; a possible D gene is TRBD1 (5 bases). The CDR3 contains 12 residues. Germline CDR1 reads SQVTM; CDR2 reads ANQGSEA. The V end lost 8 bases, the J end lost 8 bases, and 16 bases lay between the germline ends. The CDR3 loop reads CSRQSDGDTIYF. The CDR3 DNA sequence: TGCAGCAGACAGTCGGACGGAGACACCATATATTTT.